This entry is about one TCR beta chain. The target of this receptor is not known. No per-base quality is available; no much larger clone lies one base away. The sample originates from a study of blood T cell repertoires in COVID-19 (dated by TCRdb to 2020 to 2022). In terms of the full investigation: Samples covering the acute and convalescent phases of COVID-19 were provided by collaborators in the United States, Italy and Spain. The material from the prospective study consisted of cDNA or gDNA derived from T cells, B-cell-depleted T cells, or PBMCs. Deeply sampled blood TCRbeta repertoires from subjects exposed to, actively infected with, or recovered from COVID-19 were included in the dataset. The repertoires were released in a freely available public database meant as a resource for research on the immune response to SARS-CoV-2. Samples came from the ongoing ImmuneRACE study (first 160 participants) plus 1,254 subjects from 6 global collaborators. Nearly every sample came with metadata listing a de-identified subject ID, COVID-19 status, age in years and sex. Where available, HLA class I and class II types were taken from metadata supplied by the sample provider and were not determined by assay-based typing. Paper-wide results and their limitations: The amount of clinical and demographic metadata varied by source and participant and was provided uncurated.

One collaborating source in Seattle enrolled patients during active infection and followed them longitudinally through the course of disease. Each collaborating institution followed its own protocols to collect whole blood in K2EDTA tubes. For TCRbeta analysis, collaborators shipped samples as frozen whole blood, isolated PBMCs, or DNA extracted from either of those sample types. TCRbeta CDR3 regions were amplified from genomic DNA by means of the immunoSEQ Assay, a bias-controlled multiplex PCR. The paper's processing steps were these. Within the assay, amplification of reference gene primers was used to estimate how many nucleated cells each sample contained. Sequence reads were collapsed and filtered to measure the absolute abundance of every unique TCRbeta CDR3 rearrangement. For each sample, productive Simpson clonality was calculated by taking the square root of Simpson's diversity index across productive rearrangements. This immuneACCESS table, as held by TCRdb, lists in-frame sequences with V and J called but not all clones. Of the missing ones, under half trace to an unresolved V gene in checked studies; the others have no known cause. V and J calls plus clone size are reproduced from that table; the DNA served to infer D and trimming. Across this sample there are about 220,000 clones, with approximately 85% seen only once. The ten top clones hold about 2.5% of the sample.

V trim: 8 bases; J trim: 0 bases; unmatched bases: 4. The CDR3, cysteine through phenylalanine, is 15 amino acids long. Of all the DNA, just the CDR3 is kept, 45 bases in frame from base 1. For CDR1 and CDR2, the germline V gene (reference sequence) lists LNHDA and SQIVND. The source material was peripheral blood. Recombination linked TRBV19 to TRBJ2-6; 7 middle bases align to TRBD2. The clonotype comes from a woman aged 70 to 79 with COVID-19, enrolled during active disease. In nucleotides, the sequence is TGTGCCAGTGGGGGGGTAAGCTCTGGGGCCAACGTCCTGACTTTC. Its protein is CASGGVSSGANVLTF.